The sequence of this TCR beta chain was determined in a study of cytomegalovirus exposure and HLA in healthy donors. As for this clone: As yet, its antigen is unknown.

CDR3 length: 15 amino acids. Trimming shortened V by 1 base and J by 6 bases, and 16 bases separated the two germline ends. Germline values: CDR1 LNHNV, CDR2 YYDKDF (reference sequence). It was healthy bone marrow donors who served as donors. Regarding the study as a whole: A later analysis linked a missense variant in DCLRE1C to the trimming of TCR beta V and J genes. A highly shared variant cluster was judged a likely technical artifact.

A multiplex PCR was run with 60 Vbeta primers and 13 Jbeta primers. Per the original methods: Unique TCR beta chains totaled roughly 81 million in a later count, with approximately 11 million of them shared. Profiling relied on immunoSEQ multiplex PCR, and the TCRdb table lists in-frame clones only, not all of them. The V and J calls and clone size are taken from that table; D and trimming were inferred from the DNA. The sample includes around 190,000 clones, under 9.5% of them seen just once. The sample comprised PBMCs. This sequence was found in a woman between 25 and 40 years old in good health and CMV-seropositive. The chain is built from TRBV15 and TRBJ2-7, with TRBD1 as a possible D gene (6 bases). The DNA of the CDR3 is TGTGCCACCAGCAGAGGCAGGGGCGGTGAGTCCGAGCAGTACTTC. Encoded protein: CATSRGRGGESEQYF.